Listed below are T cell receptor beta chains from one sample, sequenced in a study of neoadjuvant anti-PD-1 for oral cavity cancer. The repertoire was sequenced with immunoSEQ multiplex PCR; TCRdb's copy has only in-frame clones and lacks some. The table records 7,500 to 8,000 clones, roughly 70% of them present only once. The material was PBMCs, obtained after nivolumab (anti-PD-1) treatment. The receptors were gathered from a person aged 40 to 85 with oral cavity squamous cell carcinoma. Both conserved end residues are part of each CDR3. D genes are given only for firm matches. Clone size appears in some rows only: once, few, many, or a class for an expanded clone.

D gene: NA
J gene: TRBJ2-1
V gene: TRBV6-6
clone size: NA
CDR3 protein: CASSSGQGGQFF
CDR3 DNA: TGTGCCAGCAGCTCCGGTCAGGGGGGGCAGTTCTTC

D gene: NA
J gene: TRBJ1-1
V gene: TRBV5-1
clone size: NA
CDR3 protein: CASSLSPPGNTEAFF
CDR3 DNA: TGCGCCAGCAGCTTGAGTCCTCCGGGGAACACTGAAGCTTTCTTT

D gene: NA
J gene: TRBJ1-6
V gene: TRBV14
clone size: NA
CDR3 protein: CASSQEVVGSPLHF
CDR3 DNA: TGTGCCAGCAGCCAAGAAGTCGTGGGGTCACCCCTCCACTTT

D gene: NA
J gene: TRBJ2-7
V gene: TRBV6-1
clone size: NA
CDR3 protein: CASSGGAGWHEQYF
CDR3 DNA: TGTGCCAGCAGTGGGGGGGCAGGGTGGCACGAGCAGTACTTC

D gene: TRBD1
J gene: TRBJ1-5
V gene: TRBV10-3
clone size: once
CDR3 protein: CAISLQGEQPQHF
CDR3 DNA: TGTGCCATCAGTTTACAGGGGGAGCAGCCCCAGCATTTT

D gene: NA
J gene: TRBJ1-5
V gene: TRBV7-2
clone size: few
CDR3 protein: CASSLGDISNQPQHF
CDR3 DNA: TGTGCCAGCAGCTTAGGGGACATCTCCAATCAGCCCCAGCATTTT

D gene: NA
J gene: TRBJ1-1
V gene: TRBV5-4
clone size: few
CDR3 protein: CASSPVDGTEAFF
CDR3 DNA: TGTGCCAGCAGCCCGGTCGATGGCACTGAAGCTTTCTTT

D gene: TRBD2
J gene: TRBJ2-3
V gene: TRBV9
clone size: NA
CDR3 protein: CASSPHGGSTDTQYF
CDR3 DNA: TGTGCCAGCAGCCCCCACGGGGGGAGCACAGATACGCAGTATTTT

D gene: NA
J gene: TRBJ1-5
V gene: TRBV21-1
clone size: NA
CDR3 protein: CASSSHGTGVNQPQHF
CDR3 DNA: TGTGCCAGCAGCAGCCACGGGACAGGGGTCAATCAGCCCCAGCATTTT

D gene: TRBD1
J gene: TRBJ1-6
V gene: TRBV14
clone size: once
CDR3 protein: CASSPREASTGGCHF
CDR3 DNA: TGTGCCAGCAGCCCTCGAGAGGCCTCAACAGGGGGCTGTCACTTT

D gene: NA
J gene: TRBJ2-1
V gene: TRBV5-1
clone size: NA
CDR3 protein: CASSLAQGGGNEQFF
CDR3 DNA: TGCGCCAGCAGCTTGGCTCAGGGGGGTGGCAATGAGCAGTTCTTC

D gene: TRBD2
J gene: TRBJ2-5
V gene: TRBV5-6
clone size: NA
CDR3 protein: CASSLAGGEETQYF
CDR3 DNA: TGTGCCAGCAGCCTAGCGGGGGGTGAAGAGACCCAGTACTTC

D gene: NA
J gene: TRBJ1-5
V gene: TRBV2
clone size: NA
CDR3 protein: CASSEQGPTTLYSNQPQHF
CDR3 DNA: TGTGCCAGCAGTGAACAGGGGCCCACCACCTTATATAGCAATCAGCCCCAGCATTTT

D gene: NA
J gene: TRBJ2-1
V gene: TRBV5-8
clone size: few
CDR3 protein: CASSSGPRPNEQFF
CDR3 DNA: TGTGCCAGCAGCTCCGGGCCTAGACCGAATGAGCAGTTCTTC

D gene: NA
J gene: TRBJ1-4
V gene: TRBV19
clone size: few
CDR3 protein: CASSSLNEKLFF
CDR3 DNA: TGTGCCAGTAGTAGCCTTAATGAAAAACTGTTTTTT

D gene: TRBD1
J gene: TRBJ2-1
V gene: TRBV7-3
clone size: once
CDR3 protein: CASSSPSGTGYNNEQFF
CDR3 DNA: TGTGCCAGCAGCTCACCCTCCGGGACAGGGTATAACAATGAGCAGTTCTTC